This entry describes one TCR beta chain. The data stem from a study of OX40 agonist ivuxolimab in advanced cancers. Autoimmune disease history or systemic immunosuppression led to patients being barred. Samples of blood were obtained at baseline, on cycle 4 day 1, and on cycle 7 day 1. In germline, CDR1 is SGHRS, CDR2 YFSETQ. CDR3 length: 12 residues. V was clipped by 4 bases and J by 5 bases, with 10 bases between them. Sequencing used immunoSEQ multiplex PCR; TCRdb keeps in-frame clones, though not all of them. The table shows just over 95,000 clones, with around 85% occurring only once. The V and J genes are TRBV5-1 and TRBJ2-7; possibly TRBD1 for D (5 bases). This sequence was found in an adult with an advanced solid tumor such as melanoma, head and neck, liver or kidney cancer. The sequencing here drew on CD4+ or CD8+ T cells sorted from blood, taken in a trial of the OX40 agonist ivuxolimab. CDR3 in amino acids: CASSPTGHEQYF. CDR3 sequence (DNA): TGCGCCAGCAGCCCAACAGGCCACGAGCAGTACTTC.